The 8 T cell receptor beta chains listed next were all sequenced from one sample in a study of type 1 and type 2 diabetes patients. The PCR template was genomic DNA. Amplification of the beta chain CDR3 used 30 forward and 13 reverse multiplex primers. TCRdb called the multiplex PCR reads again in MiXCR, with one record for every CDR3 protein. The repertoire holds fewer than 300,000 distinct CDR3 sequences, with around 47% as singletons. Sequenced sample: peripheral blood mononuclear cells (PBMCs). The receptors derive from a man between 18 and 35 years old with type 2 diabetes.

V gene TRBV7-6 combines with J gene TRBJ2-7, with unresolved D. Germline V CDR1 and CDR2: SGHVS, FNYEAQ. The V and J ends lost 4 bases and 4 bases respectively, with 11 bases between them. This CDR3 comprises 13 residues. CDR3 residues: CASSSSLGYEQYF. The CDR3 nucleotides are TGTGCCAGCAGCTCATCCTTGGGGTACGAGCAGTACTTC.

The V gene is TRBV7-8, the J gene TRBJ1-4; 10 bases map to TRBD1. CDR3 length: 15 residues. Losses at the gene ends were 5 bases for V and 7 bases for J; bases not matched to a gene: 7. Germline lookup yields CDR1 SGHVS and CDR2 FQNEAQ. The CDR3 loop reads CASSLQTGGGEKLFF. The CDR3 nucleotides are TGTGCCAGCAGCCTCCAGACAGGGGGCGGTGAAAAACTGTTTTTT.

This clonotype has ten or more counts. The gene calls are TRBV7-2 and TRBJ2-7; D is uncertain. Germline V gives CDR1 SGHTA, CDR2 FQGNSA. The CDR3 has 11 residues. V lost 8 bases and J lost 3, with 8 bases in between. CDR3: CASSPLYEQYF. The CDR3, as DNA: TGTGCCAGCTCTCCCCTCTACGAGCAGTACTTC.

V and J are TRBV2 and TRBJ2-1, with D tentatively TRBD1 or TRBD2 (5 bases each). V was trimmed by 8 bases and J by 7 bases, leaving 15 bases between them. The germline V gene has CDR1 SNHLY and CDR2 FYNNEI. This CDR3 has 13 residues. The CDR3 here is CASGLKWGNEQFF. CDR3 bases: TGTGCCAGCGGGCTTAAGTGGGGGAATGAGCAGTTCTTC.

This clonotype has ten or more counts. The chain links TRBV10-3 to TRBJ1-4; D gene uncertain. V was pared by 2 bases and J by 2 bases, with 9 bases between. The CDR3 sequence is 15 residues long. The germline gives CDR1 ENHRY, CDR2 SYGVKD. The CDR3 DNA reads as TGTGCCATCAGTGAGCGAGGAGCGACTAATGAAAAACTGTTTTTT. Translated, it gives CAISERGATNEKLFF.

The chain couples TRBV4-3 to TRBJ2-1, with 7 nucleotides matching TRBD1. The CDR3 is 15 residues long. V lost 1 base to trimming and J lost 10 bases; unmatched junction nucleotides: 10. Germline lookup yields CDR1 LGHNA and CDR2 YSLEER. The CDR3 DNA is TGCGCCAGCAGCCAAGTAAAGGGGGCTAGCAGCGAGCAGTTCTTC. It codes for CASSQVKGASSEQFF.

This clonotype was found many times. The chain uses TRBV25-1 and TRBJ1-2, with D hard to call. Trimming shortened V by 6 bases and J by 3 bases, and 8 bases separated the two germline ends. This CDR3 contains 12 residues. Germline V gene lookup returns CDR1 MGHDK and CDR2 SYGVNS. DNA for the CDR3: TGTGCCAGCAGGGATTTTTACTATGGCTACACCTTC. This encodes CASRDFYYGYTF.

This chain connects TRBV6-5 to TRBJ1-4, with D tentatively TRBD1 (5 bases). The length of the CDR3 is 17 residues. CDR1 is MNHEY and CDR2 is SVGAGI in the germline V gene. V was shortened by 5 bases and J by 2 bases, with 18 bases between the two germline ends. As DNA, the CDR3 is TGTGCCAGCAGTCCCCGTCCCCCAAGGGGCACTAATGAAAAACTGTTTTTT. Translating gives CASSPRPPRGTNEKLFF.